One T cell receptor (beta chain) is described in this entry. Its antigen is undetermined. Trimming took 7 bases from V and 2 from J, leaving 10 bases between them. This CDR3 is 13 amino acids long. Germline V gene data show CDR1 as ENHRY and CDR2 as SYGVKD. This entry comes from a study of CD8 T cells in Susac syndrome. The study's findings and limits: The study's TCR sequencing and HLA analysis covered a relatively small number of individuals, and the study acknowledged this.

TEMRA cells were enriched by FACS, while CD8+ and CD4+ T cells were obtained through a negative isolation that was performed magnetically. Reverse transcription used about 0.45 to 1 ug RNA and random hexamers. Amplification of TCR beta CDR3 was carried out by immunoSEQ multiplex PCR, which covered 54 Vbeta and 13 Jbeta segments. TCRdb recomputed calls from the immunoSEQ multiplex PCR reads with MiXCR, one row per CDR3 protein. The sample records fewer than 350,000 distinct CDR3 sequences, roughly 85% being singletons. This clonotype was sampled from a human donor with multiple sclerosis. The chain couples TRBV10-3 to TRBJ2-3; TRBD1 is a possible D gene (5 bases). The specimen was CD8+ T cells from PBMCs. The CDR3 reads CAINDRSTDTQYF. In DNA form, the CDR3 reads TGTGCCATCAATGACAGATCCACAGATACGCAGTATTTT.